Each of the 15 T cell receptor beta chains below was sequenced from the same sample in a study of pediatric ulcerative colitis. Profiled with immunoSEQ multiplex PCR; TCRdb holds only in-frame clones, not every one. The sample includes fewer than 40,000 clones, approximately 87% of them seen just once. Sequencing was performed on blood. Receptor source: a girl aged 5-17 years with moderate ulcerative colitis.

V gene TRBV7-9 combines with J gene TRBJ1-2, with D tentatively TRBD1 (5 bases). The CDR3 extends over 14 amino acids. CDR1 and CDR2 from the germline V gene are SEHNR and FQNEAQ (reference sequence). The V end lost 0 bases, the J end lost 4 bases, and 9 bases lay between the germline ends. The CDR3 spells CASSLARGGYGYTF. The DNA of the CDR3 is TGTGCCAGCAGCTTAGCAAGGGGCGGCTATGGCTACACCTTC.

This clone was counted once. The rearrangement uses TRBV5-1 and TRBJ2-7, with D uncertain. The CDR3 extends over 13 amino acids. Deletions cut 2 bases from V and 5 bases from J, with 11 bases between. The germline gives CDR1 SGHRS, CDR2 YFSETQ. DNA for the CDR3: TGCGCCAGCAGCTTCTACAGCAAGGACGAGCAGTACTTC. Residues: CASSFYSKDEQYF. Combining the CDR3 with reference TRBV5-1 and TRBJ2-7 gives the whole variable domain KAGVTQTPRYLIKTRGQQVTLSCSPISGHRSVSWYQQTPGQGLQFLFEYFSETQRNKGNFPGRFSGRQFSNSRSEMNVSTLELGDSALYLCASSFYSKDEQYFGPGTRLTVT.

The chain carries TRBV9 and TRBJ2-2, with D hard to call. Trimming pared 2 bases from V and 3 bases from J, leaving 8 bases between. The CDR3 is 14 amino acids. Looked up from germline, CDR1 is SGDLS and CDR2 is YYNGEE. The CDR3 DNA reads TGTGCCAGCAGCGTGAGTGGCTACACCGGGGAGCTGTTTTTT. Translated, it gives CASSVSGYTGELFF.

The gene calls are TRBV28 and TRBJ1-4; D unresolved. The germline CDR1 and CDR2 sequences are MDHEN and SYDVKM. The CDR3 loop spans 15 amino acids. The ends were cut back, 5 bases at V and 8 bases at J, with 18 bases in the middle. CDR3 residues: CASSSQDDSGEKLFF. CDR3 in DNA: TGTGCCAGCAGTAGCCAAGATGACTCTGGGGAAAAACTGTTTTTT.

The chain uses TRBV19 and TRBJ2-1; D might be TRBD2 (5 bases). Trimming shortened V by 5 bases and J by 5 bases, and 16 bases separated the two germline ends. The germline gives CDR1 LNHDA, CDR2 SQIVND (reference sequence). The CDR3 consists of 15 residues. CDR3 sequence reads: CASSLRRLTNNEQFF. The DNA of the CDR3 is TGTGCCAGTAGTCTAAGGAGGTTGACGAACAATGAGCAGTTCTTC.

The chain combines TRBV19 with TRBJ2-1; D is perhaps TRBD2 (6 bases). Germline loops: CDR1 LNHDA, CDR2 SQIVND (reference sequence). The CDR3 loop spans 13 amino acids. Deletions cut 6 bases from V and 0 bases from J, with 6 bases between. CDR3 DNA: TGTGCCAGTAGCGGGAGCTCCTACAATGAGCAGTTCTTC. It is translated as CASSGSSYNEQFF. Supplemented by reference TRBV19 and TRBJ2-1, the full variable domain reads DGGITQSPKYLFRKEGQNVTLSCEQNLNHDAMYWYRQDPGQGLRLIYYSQIVNDFQKGDIAEGYSVSREKKESFPLTVTSAQKNPTAFYLCASSGSSYNEQFFGPGTRLTVL.

The rearrangement joins TRBV11-2 to TRBJ2-5; D is undetermined. Germline V gene data show CDR1 as SGHAT and CDR2 as FQNNGV. Trimming pared 4 bases from V and 0 bases from J, leaving 9 bases between. The CDR3 is 14 amino acids. The CDR3 DNA is TGTGCCAGCAGCTCAAGCTCGTACCAAGAGACCCAGTACTTC. Its protein is CASSSSSYQETQYF.

J is TRBJ2-1 and V is TRBV5-4; a possible D gene is TRBD2 (6 bases). Germline assignment: CDR1 SGHNT and CDR2 YYREEE (reference sequence). The CDR3 runs 15 residues. V dropped 4 bases and J dropped 3 bases, with 14 bases sitting between them. CDR3 coding DNA: TGTGCCAGCAGCCAACCTTCCGGGGGCTACAATGAGCAGTTCTTC. It translates to CASSQPSGGYNEQFF.

The chain recombines TRBV5-1 with TRBJ2-7; the D is unclear. CDR1 is SGHRS and CDR2 is YFSETQ in the germline V gene. Between the trimmed V and J ends, which lost 0 bases and 3 bases, there was a span of 16 bases. CDR3 size: 16 residues. CDR3 in DNA: TGCGCCAGCAGCTTGGGACAACTCCTCGGCAGCTACGAGCAGTACTTC. This encodes CASSLGQLLGSYEQYF.

This clone was seen a handful of times. The chain couples TRBV7-2 to TRBJ2-2; perhaps TRBD2 as D (5 bases). The CDR3 extends over 15 amino acids. Trimming removed 0 bases at V and 6 bases at J, with 11 bases between. CDR1 and CDR2 (germline): SGHTA, FQGNSA. The DNA of the CDR3 is TGTGCCAGCAGCTTAGCCCGCTCGCGGGCCGGGGAGCTGTTTTTT. Its translation: CASSLARSRAGELFF. The full variable domain, in which reference TRBV7-2 and TRBJ2-2 provide the parts outside the CDR3, is GAGVSQSPSNKVTEKGKDVELRCDPISGHTALYWYRQSLGQGLEFLIYFQGNSAPDKSGLPSDRFSAERTGGSVSTLTIQRTQQEDSAVYLCASSLARSRAGELFFGEGSRLTVL.

The V call is TRBV6-5, the J call TRBJ1-2; possible D gene TRBD1, 5 bases. Germline V lookup: CDR1 MNHEY, CDR2 SVGAGI. CDR3 length: 14 amino acids. V lost 9 bases and J lost 4, with 18 bases in between. The CDR3 spells CASRTSRGSYGYTF. The CDR3 nucleotides read TGTGCCAGTCGCACGTCCCGGGGGAGCTATGGCTACACCTTC.

The chain joins TRBV4-3 to TRBJ2-7, with 7 bases that match TRBD1. The ends lost 5 bases at V and 3 bases at J; junction bases unmatched: 7. Germline V lookup: CDR1 LGHNA, CDR2 YSLEER. The CDR3 has 14 residues. The CDR3: CASSKGQLGYEQYF. CDR3 sequence (DNA): TGCGCCAGCAGCAAGGGACAGCTGGGCTACGAGCAGTACTTC.

The rearrangement uses TRBV28 and TRBJ1-1; D unresolved. CDR3 length: 13 amino acids. Trimming left V 6 bases short and J 6 bases short, with 14 bases between. From germline, CDR1 is MDHEN and CDR2 SYDVKM. For the CDR3, the DNA is TGTGCCAGCAGCCTCCGGGTTTGGGCTGAAGCTTTCTTT. Encoded protein: CASSLRVWAEAFF.

Written as DNA, the CDR3 is TGCGCCAGCAGCCCTTTCGAGGGGCGGACCTATGGCTACACCTTC. This translates into CASSPFEGRTYGYTF. The chain is built from TRBV5-1 and TRBJ1-2; D is perhaps TRBD1 (5 bases). Looked up from germline, CDR1 is SGHRS and CDR2 is YFSETQ. CDR3 length: 15 amino acids. Trimming cost V 4 bases and J 4 bases, with 17 bases left between them. Using reference TRBV5-1 and TRBJ1-2 for the parts outside the CDR3, the full variable domain is KAGVTQTPRYLIKTRGQQVTLSCSPISGHRSVSWYQQTPGQGLQFLFEYFSETQRNKGNFPGRFSGRQFSNSRSEMNVSTLELGDSALYLCASSPFEGRTYGYTFGSGTRLTVV.

This sequence joins TRBV28 and TRBJ2-2; D is ambiguous. The V gene lost 6 bases and the J gene lost 2 bases, with 10 bases spanning the gap. CDR1 and CDR2 (germline): MDHEN, SYDVKM. The CDR3 loop spans 14 amino acids. CDR3 sequence reads: CASSPATNTGELFF. DNA of the CDR3: TGTGCCAGCAGCCCAGCAACTAACACCGGGGAGCTGTTTTTT.